The source of this T cell receptor beta chain is a study of tumor-infiltrating lymphocytes in localized non-small cell lung cancer. About the research overall: Tumor tissue and non-adjacent uninvolved lung came from each patient.

General observations from the study: Each assay used a separate piece of the same tissue. TCRbeta sequencing showed higher T cell infiltration in tumors than uninvolved lung. Recurrence-free survival showed no association with tumor T-cell fraction.

Points on this clone: Its cognate antigen is unknown.

V lost 0 bases and J lost 4, with 16 bases in between. Germline CDR1 is SGHRS and CDR2 is YFSETQ. This CDR3 spans 16 amino acids. Clones were read by immunoSEQ multiplex PCR, and TCRdb kept only the in-frame ones, dropping some. Found here are 11,000 to 15,000 clones, roughly four fifths of them singletons; the top ten hold 15% to 20%. This rearrangement joins TRBV5-1 to TRBJ2-5; D possibly matches TRBD1 or TRBD2 (6 bases each). The TCR comes from a human donor with non-small cell lung cancer. The sample was lung tumor tissue. CDR3 region: CASSLAGGGLGETQYF. CDR3 bases: TGCGCCAGCAGCTTGGCCGGTGGGGGGCTGGGAGAGACCCAGTACTTC.